Sequencing of this T cell receptor (beta chain) was carried out in a study of T cell responses to AZD1222 COVID-19 vaccine (dated by TCRdb to 2020 to 2022). With regard to the full study: AZD1222 recipients with second doses at about 4 weeks or about 12 weeks were pooled, because spike-specific TCR depth and breadth did not differ between schedules. TCR sequencing was performed for 230 to 250 trial participants, of whom roughly 200 were given two doses of AZD1222 and around 25 were given two doses of MenACWY control vaccine. Trial participants were enrolled by age into subgroups of 18-55, 56-69 and 70-plus years, and around 150, 28 and 57 TCR-sequenced participants, respectively, were included in these subgroups.

The CDR3 regions of human TCRbeta chains were analyzed by immunosequencing. The source study handled its data this way. Repertoire TCRs were checked for matches against a reference library of SARS-CoV-2-specific TCRs that had been generated using the MIRA antigen-specificity platform. Breadth was defined as the fraction of unique TCRs that were SARS-CoV-2-associated, and depth was defined as the fraction of total T cells that were SARS-CoV-2-associated. Each spike-specific TCR was assigned to its reactive spike region and to a CD4 or CD8 class using the MIRA data. Log10-transformed breadth and depth values were compared by one-way ANOVA with Sidak's multiple comparisons tests. The source is immuneACCESS, and TCRdb retained only in-frame sequences with V and J called. Part of the clones is not carried over; for the studies checked, unresolved V genes explain less than half of this, and the remainder is unexplained. V and J calls plus clone size are reproduced from that table; the DNA served to infer D and trimming. This sample lists under 200,000 clones; about nine tenths were detected once. The biggest ten clones account for around 6% of the sample.

Summary of the overall study and its limitations: Participants were mostly white British and included more females than males, and it was suggested by the authors that clonal diversity may have been underestimated. Because no samples from the day 14 peak response were available, repertoires could be characterized only after the peak T cell response. Conclusions about previously exposed vaccinees are limited because only six or seven AZD1222 recipients were SARS-CoV-2 seropositive at baseline. Vaccine-associated CD4 TCRs spanned the whole spike protein, with dominant responses in regions 160-218 and 743-854. Reportedly, almost half of the unique spike-specific TCRs recognized epitopes lying outside the regions that are mutated in the B.1.351 and B.1.1.7 variants. The 56-69-year group was small, and its depth increase did not reach significance, likely because of low power. After two AZD1222 doses, spike-specific TCR breadth and depth were significantly higher than at day 0 and than in MenACWY recipients.

The time point label on this specimen signifies: baseline before first vaccination. Vaccinee samples were obtained from the UK trials COV001 and COV002, which included a single-blind randomized controlled phase 2/3 trial of AZD1222 (ChAdOx1 nCoV-19) in healthy adults. Trial participant PBMC samples were collected at day 0 and day 28 after the second dose for TCRbeta chain sequencing. CDR1 SQVTM and CDR2 ANQGSEA were looked up in the germline V gene. The CDR3 holds 15 amino acids from the cysteine to the phenylalanine. Only the CDR3 part of the read is kept: 45 bases, read in frame from the first base. The junction shows trimming of 4 bases on V and 6 bases on J, and the gene matches do not reach 9 bases of it. A word on this clone: Its target antigen remains unknown. Base qualities are not recorded, but no much larger clone differs from it by a single base.

This TCR was recovered from an adult in good health. The material was peripheral blood, obtained on day 0 of AZD1222 vaccination. This sequence uses TRBV29-1 and TRBJ2-1; 10 central bases correspond to TRBD1. In nucleotides, the sequence is TGCAGCGTTGTTAGGGGACAGGGGCCCTCCAATGAGCAGTTCTTC. Its amino acids are CSVVRGQGPSNEQFF.